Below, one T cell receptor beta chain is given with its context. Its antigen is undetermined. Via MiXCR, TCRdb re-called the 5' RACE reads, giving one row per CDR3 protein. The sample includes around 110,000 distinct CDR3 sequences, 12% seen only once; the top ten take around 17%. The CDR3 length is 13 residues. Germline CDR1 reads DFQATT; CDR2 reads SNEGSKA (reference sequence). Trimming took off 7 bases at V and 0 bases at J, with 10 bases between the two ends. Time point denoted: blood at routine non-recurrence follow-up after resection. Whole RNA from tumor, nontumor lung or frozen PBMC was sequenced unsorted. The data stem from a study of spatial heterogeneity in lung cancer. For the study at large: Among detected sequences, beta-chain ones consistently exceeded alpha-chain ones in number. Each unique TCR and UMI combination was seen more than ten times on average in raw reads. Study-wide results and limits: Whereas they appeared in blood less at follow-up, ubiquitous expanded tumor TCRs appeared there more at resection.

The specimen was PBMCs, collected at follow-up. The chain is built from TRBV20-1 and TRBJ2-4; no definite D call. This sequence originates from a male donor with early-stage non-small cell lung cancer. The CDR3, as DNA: TGCAGTGTGTATGGAGTAGCCAAAAACATTCAGTACTTC. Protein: CSVYGVAKNIQYF.